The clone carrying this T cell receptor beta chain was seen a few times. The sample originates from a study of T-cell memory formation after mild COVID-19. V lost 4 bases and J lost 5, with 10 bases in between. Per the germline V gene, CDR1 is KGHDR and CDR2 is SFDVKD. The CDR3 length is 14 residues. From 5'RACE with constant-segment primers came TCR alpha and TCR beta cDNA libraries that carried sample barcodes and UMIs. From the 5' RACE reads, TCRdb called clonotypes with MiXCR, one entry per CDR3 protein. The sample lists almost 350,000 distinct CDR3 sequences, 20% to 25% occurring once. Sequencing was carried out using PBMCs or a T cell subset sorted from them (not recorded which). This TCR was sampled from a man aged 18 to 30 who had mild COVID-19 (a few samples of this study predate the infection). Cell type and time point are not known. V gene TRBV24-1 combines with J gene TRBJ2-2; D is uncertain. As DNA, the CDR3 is TGTGCCACCAGTGACCAAATGCGGACCGGGGAGCTGTTTTTT. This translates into CATSDQMRTGELFF.